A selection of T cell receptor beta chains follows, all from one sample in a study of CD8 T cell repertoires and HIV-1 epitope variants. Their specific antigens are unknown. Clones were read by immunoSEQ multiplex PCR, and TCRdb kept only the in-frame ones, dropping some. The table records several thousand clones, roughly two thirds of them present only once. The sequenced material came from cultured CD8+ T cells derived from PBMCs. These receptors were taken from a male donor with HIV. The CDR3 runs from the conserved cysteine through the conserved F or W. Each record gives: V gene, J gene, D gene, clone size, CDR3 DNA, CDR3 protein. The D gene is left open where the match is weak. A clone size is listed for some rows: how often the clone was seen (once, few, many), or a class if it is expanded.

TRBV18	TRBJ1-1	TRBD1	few	TGTGCCAGCTCCTCCACGTCCCGGGACAGTGAAGCTTTCTTT	CASSSTSRDSEAFF
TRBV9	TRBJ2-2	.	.	TGTGCCAGCAGCACAGGAGACACCGGGGAGCTGTTTTTT	CASSTGDTGELFF
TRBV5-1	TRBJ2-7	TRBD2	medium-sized	TGCGCCAGCAGCTTATACAGCGGGACCACAAGCTCCTACGAGCAGTACTTC	CASSLYSGTTSSYEQYF
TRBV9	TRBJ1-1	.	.	TGTGCCAGCAGCGTAGACGGGATCACTGAAGCTTTCTTT	CASSVDGITEAFF
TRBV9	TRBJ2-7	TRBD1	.	TGTGCCAGCAGCGTAGGACAGGGTGGCGAGCAGTACTTC	CASSVGQGGEQYF
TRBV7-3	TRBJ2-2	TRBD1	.	TGTGCCAGCTCAAGTCCGGTACAGGGGGCAGCGAACACCGGGGAGCTGTTTTTT	CASSSPVQGAANTGELFF
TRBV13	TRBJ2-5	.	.	TGTGCCAGCAGCGTGGGGGAGTCCCAAGAGACCCAGTACTTC	CASSVGESQETQYF
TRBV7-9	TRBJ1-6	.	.	TGTGCCAGCAGCTTAGCACAGGGAGGGTCACCCCTCCACTTT	CASSLAQGGSPLHF
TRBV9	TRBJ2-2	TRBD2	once	TGTGCCAGCAGCCCCTCCGCGGGAGGGGTCGGGGAGCTGTTTTTT	CASSPSAGGVGELFF
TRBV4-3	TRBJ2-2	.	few	TGCGCCAGCAGCCAAGTCCCCTTCCGAGGGGGAGCCGGGGAGCTGTTTTTT	CASSQVPFRGGAGELFF
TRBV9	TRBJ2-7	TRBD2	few	TGTGCCAGCAGCCCTTCTAGCGGCCGAGGAGCCTACGAGCAGTACTTC	CASSPSSGRGAYEQYF
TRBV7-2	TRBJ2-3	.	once	TGTGCCAGCAGGGCAAGCACAGATACGCAGTATTTT	CASRASTDTQYF
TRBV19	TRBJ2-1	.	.	TGTGCCAGTAGTATTTCTGAAGGGGTTCGATGGCTTGAGCAGTTCTTC	CASSISEGVRWLEQFF
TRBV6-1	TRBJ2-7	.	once	TGTGCCAGCAGTGAATTTACAGAGCAGTACTTC	CASSEFTEQYF
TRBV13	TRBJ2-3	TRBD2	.	TGTGCCAGCAGCCCAGGGCCTAGCGGGGGGGATGATACGCAGTATTTT	CASSPGPSGGDDTQYF
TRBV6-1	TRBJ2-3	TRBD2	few	TGTGCCAGCAGTGAGACTAGCGGGAGGCCAGATACGCAGTATTTT	CASSETSGRPDTQYF
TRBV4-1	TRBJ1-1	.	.	TGCGCCAGCAGCCAAGAGGTCCCCTCCCGGGAAGCTTTCTTT	CASSQEVPSREAFF
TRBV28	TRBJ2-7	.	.	TGTGCCAGCAGTTCGCCCCTCGAGCAGTACTTC	CASSSPLEQYF
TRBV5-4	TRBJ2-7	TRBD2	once	TGTGCCAGCAGCTTTTCTAGCGGGGGGGAGCAGTACTTC	CASSFSSGGEQYF
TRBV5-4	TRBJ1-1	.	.	TGTGCCAGCAGCTTGGACAGCGGGAACACTGAAGCTTTCTTT	CASSLDSGNTEAFF
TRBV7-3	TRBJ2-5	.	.	TGTGCCAGCAGCTCTCAGGGGAGTGTGGGAGAGACCCAGTACTTC	CASSSQGSVGETQYF
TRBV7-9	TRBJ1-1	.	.	TGTGCCAGCAGCTTAGATTCTGGAGGAACTGAAGCTTTCTTT	CASSLDSGGTEAFF
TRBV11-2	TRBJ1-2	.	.	TGTGCCAGCAGCCCCGGGGGATCGGGGAGCTATGGCTACACCTTC	CASSPGGSGSYGYTF
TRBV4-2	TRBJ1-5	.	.	TGTGCCAGCAGCCTCCTGGGAGGAGGATTTAGCAATCAGCCCCAGCATTTT	CASSLLGGGFSNQPQHF
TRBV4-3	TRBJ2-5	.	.	TGCGCCAGCAGCCTGGATCCGAGGGCGGAGACCCAGTACTTC	CASSLDPRAETQYF
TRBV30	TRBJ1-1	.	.	TGTGCCTGGACTCAAACGGTGAGCACTGAAGCTTTCTTT	CAWTQTVSTEAFF
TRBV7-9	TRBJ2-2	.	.	TGTGCCAGCAGCCCAGCAGAAGCGAACACCGGGGAGCTGTTTTTT	CASSPAEANTGELFF
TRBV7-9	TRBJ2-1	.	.	TGTGCCAGCAGCTCGGGGGTTTACAATGAGCAGTTCTTC	CASSSGVYNEQFF
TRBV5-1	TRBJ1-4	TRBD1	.	TGCGCCAGCAGTCCCGGGACAGGGTATGAAAAACTGTTTTTT	CASSPGTGYEKLFF
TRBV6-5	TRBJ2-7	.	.	TGTGCCAGCAGTTATGCTCCGAACGGGTACGAGCAGTACTTC	CASSYAPNGYEQYF
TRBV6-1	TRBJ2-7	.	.	TGTGCCACCCTAGGGGACTCTACTTACGAGCAGTACTTC	CATLGDSTYEQYF
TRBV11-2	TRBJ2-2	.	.	TGTGCCAGCAGCCCAGCGATCATGAACACCGGGGAGCTGTTTTTT	CASSPAIMNTGELFF
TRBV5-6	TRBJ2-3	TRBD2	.	TGTGCCAGCAGCATCCGGACTAGCGGGAAGGGGGATACGCAGTATTTT	CASSIRTSGKGDTQYF
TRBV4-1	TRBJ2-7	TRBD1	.	TGCGCCAGCAGCCAAGGAGCAGGGGGCTACGAGCAGTACTTC	CASSQGAGGYEQYF
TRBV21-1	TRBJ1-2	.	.	TGTGCCAGCAGCAAAGATGGGTGTGGACAGGGTAGCTATGGCTACACCTTC	CASSKDGCGQGSYGYTF
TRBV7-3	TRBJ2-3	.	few	TGTGCCAGCAGCTTAATAGCGGAGAGCACAGATACGCAGTATTTT	CASSLIAESTDTQYF
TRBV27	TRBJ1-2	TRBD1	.	TGTGCCAGCAGTTTAGGGGGACAGACCTATGGCTACACCTTC	CASSLGGQTYGYTF
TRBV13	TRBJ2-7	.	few	TGTGCCAGCCGAAGGCGGGACTCCTACGAGCAGTACTTC	CASRRRDSYEQYF
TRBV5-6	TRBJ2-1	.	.	TGTGCCAGCAGCTTGGGTTTGGCGGGCTCCTACAATGAGCAGTTCTTC	CASSLGLAGSYNEQFF
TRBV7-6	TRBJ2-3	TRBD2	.	TGTGCCAGCAGCTTAGCTAGCGGGTTGTCAAGCGATACGCAGTATTTT	CASSLASGLSSDTQYF
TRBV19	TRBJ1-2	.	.	TGTGCCAGTAGTATCGGGGGGTTCTATGGCTACACCTTC	CASSIGGFYGYTF
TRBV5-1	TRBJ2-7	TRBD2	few	TGCGCCAGCGGCCTAGCGGGAGGGCCTGAGGAGCAGTACTTC	CASGLAGGPEEQYF
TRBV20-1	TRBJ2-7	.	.	TGCAGTGCTAGGGATTTCAACGAGCAGTACTTC	CSARDFNEQYF
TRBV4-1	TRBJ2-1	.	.	TGCGCCAGCAGCCAAGAAGACGGGACCTCCTACAATGAGCAGTTCTTC	CASSQEDGTSYNEQFF
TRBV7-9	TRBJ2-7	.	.	TGTGCCAGCAGCTCATTTCTCCAAGGCTACGAGCAGTACTTC	CASSSFLQGYEQYF
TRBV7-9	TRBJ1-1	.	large	TGTGCCAGCAGCCCCCGGGGGATGGGGGCATCGAGAACTGAAGCTTTCTTT	CASSPRGMGASRTEAFF
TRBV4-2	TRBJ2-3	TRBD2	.	TGTGCCAGCAGCCGAGAGTCTAGCGGGGGGAGTAATACGCAGTATTTT	CASSRESSGGSNTQYF
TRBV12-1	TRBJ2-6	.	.	TGTGCCAGCAGAGTGTCTGTGCTACAACAAAGTCGGGCCAACGTCCTGACTTTC	CASRVSVLQQSRANVLTF